The 27 T cell receptor beta chains below come from one sample, sequenced in a study of T-cell reconstitution after alpha-beta-depleted transplantation in children. Preparation of the TCRbeta library involved a method that used unique molecular identifiers. One entry per CDR3 protein results from TCRdb running MiXCR on the PCR reads. The profile shows 230,000 or so distinct CDR3 sequences, 12% of them singletons. This sample comprised PBMCs from the stem cell graft donor, obtained from the stem cell graft. These receptors were taken from a human donor who donated a stem cell graft to a child with acute lymphoblastic leukemia.

This clonotype came up many times. The chain couples TRBV7-9 to TRBJ2-6; 12 positions agree with TRBD1. Germline values: CDR1 SEHNR, CDR2 FQNEAQ (reference sequence). With V trimmed by 5 bases and J by 4 bases, 6 bases remained unmatched. The CDR3 has 17 residues. This CDR3 reads CASSKGQGAQGANVLTF. In DNA form, the CDR3 reads TGTGCCAGCAGCAAGGGACAGGGGGCGCAAGGGGCCAACGTCCTGACTTTC.

This clonotype has ten or more counts. The J gene is TRBJ2-1, the V gene TRBV3-1; D perhaps matches TRBD2 (6 bases). Germline V gives CDR1 LGHDT, CDR2 YNNKEL (reference sequence). Between the trimmed V and J ends, which lost 1 base and 5 bases, there was a span of 15 bases. The CDR3 runs 16 residues. CDR3 DNA: TGTGCCAGCAGCCAAGGGGCGGGAAGAATAGACAATGAGCAGTTCTTC. This codes for CASSQGAGRIDNEQFF.

This clonotype occurred many times. The chain combines TRBV6-5 with TRBJ1-6; the D is unclear. In germline, CDR1 is MNHEY, CDR2 SVGAGI. With 2 bases removed from V and 3 bases from J, the gap between germline ends came to 11 bases. CDR3 length: 16 amino acids. CDR3 residues: CASSYRVGGYNSPLHF. The CDR3 nucleotides are TGTGCCAGCAGTTACCGGGTCGGCGGCTATAATTCACCCCTCCACTTT.

The chain is built from TRBV7-9 and TRBJ2-7; D may be TRBD2 (6 bases). The CDR3 spans 14 residues. V was clipped by 5 bases and J by 3 bases, with 14 bases between them. Germline CDR1 and CDR2: SEHNR and FQNEAQ (reference sequence). The DNA for the CDR3 is TGTGCCAGCAGCAAGGGACTCGAGGTCTACGAGCAGTACTTC. It is translated as CASSKGLEVYEQYF.

The rearrangement uses TRBV7-2 and TRBJ1-2; 7 bases map to TRBD1. CDR1 is SGHTA, CDR2 FQGNSA, per germline. The CDR3 runs 15 residues. V lost 4 bases and J lost 4; bases outside the gene matches: 9. In DNA form, the CDR3 reads TGTGCCAGCAGCTCCCATTGGGACAGTTCCTATGGCTACACCTTC. Translating gives CASSSHWDSSYGYTF.

The table lists this clonotype with many counts. J is TRBJ1-1 and V is TRBV12-3 or TRBV12-4; D remains ambiguous. The V end was cut by 6 bases, the J end by 8 bases, with 19 bases between. The CDR3 totals 14 residues. The CDR3 region has the DNA TGTGCCAGCAGCCTAGATCCTCCTCTCGGAGAAGCTTTCTTT. Translation: CASSLDPPLGEAFF.

This clonotype was detected ten times or more. V gene TRBV9 combines with J gene TRBJ2-2, with D unclear. Germline-derived CDR1 and CDR2 are SGDLS and YYNGEE. This CDR3 contains 12 residues. V lost 0 bases to trimming and J lost 4 bases, with 1 base between them. The CDR3 sequence: CASSVGTGELFF. CDR3 nucleotides: TGTGCCAGCAGCGTAGGCACCGGGGAGCTGTTTTTT.

This clonotype was seen repeatedly, ten times or more. The gene calls are TRBV6-5 and TRBJ2-7; 7 positions agree with TRBD2. Unmatched junction bases numbered 11, after V lost 7 bases and J lost 5 bases. The CDR3 is 14 amino acids. The germline V gene encodes CDR1 MNHEY and CDR2 SVGAGI. The CDR3 here is CASNWDPAGDEQYF. CDR3 sequence (DNA): TGTGCCAGCAATTGGGACCCCGCGGGGGACGAGCAGTACTTC.

On this clonotype itself: A much larger clone lies a single base off, so this may be a read error. The chain is built from TRBV11-1 and TRBJ1-1; the match to TRBD1 covers 9 bases. The germline gives CDR1 SGHAT, CDR2 FQDESV (reference sequence). This CDR3 region has 18 residues. V lost 1 base, J lost 5 bases, and 14 bases stayed unmatched. The CDR3 nucleotides are TGTGCCAGCAGCTTAGTATCCTTTAGACAGGGGGGCGAAACTGAAGCTTTCTTT. Translating gives CASSLVSFRQGGETEAFF. The full variable domain, in which reference TRBV11-1 and TRBJ1-1 provide the parts outside the CDR3, is EAEVAQSPRYKITEKSQAVAFWCDPISGHATLYWYRQILGQGPELLVQFQDESVVDDSQLPKDRFSAERLKGVDSTLKIQPAELGDSAMYLCASSLVSFRQGGETEAFFGQGTRLTVV.

This clonotype was seen ten or more times. This rearrangement joins TRBV27 to TRBJ2-5, with D possibly being TRBD1 or TRBD2 (5 bases each). The V gene lost 7 bases and the J gene lost 5 bases, with 23 bases spanning the gap. Germline V gives CDR1 MNHEY, CDR2 SMNVEV (reference sequence). The CDR3 totals 16 residues. The CDR3 here is CASTSIVDTRRETQYF. DNA of the CDR3: TGTGCCAGCACCTCGATCGTGGACACCCGGAGGGAGACCCAGTACTTC.

Many counts were recorded for this clonotype. V usage is TRBV5-6 and J usage is TRBJ2-1, with TRBD2 matching over 9 bases. The V segment lost 2 bases and the J segment 2 bases; nucleotides outside the gene matches: 8. This CDR3 comprises 17 residues. Germline-derived CDR1 and CDR2 are SGHDT and YYEEEE. In nucleotides, the CDR3 is TGTGCCAGCAGCTTATTAGCGGGAGACGGCCCCTACAATGAGCAGTTCTTC. Protein sequence: CASSLLAGDGPYNEQFF.

This clonotype has a count of ten or more. V and J are TRBV7-6 and TRBJ2-3; no definite D call. The CDR3 spans 13 residues. Germline CDR1 reads SGHVS; CDR2 reads FNYEAQ. With 0 bases removed from V and 5 bases from J, the gap between germline ends came to 6 bases. This CDR3 reads CASSLAGRDTQYF. DNA of the CDR3: TGTGCCAGCAGCTTAGCGGGTCGAGATACGCAGTATTTT.

The gene calls are TRBV7-9 and TRBJ2-7, with 11 bases identical to TRBD2. The trim removed 4 bases at V and 2 bases at J, leaving 4 bases unmatched. CDR3 length: 15 residues. Per the germline V gene, CDR1 is SEHNR and CDR2 is FQNEAQ (reference sequence). The CDR3 protein is CASSSGLAVTYEQYF. CDR3 DNA sequence: TGTGCCAGCAGCTCGGGACTAGCGGTTACCTACGAGCAGTACTTC.

This clonotype was seen ten or more times. This chain connects TRBV27 to TRBJ2-5; 10 nucleotides agree with TRBD2. V lost 6 bases and J lost 2; bases outside the gene matches: 3. Germline values: CDR1 MNHEY, CDR2 SMNVEV (reference sequence). The CDR3 loop spans 14 amino acids. The CDR3 here is CASRQLAGQETQYF. DNA for the CDR3: TGTGCCAGCAGACAACTAGCGGGACAAGAGACCCAGTACTTC.

The genes are TRBV20-1 and TRBJ1-6; a possible D gene is TRBD1 (6 bases). V dropped 5 bases and J dropped 9 bases, with 14 bases sitting between them. Germline CDR1 reads DFQATT; CDR2 reads SNEGSKA (reference sequence). The CDR3 extends over 13 amino acids. The CDR3 sequence: CSASGGAGSPLHF. The CDR3 DNA reads TGCAGTGCTTCGGGGGGGGCGGGTTCACCCCTCCACTTT.

This clonotype was detected only a few times. The chain joins TRBV18 to TRBJ1-4, with a weak D call TRBD1 (5 bases). The V end was cut by 4 bases, the J end by 2 bases, with 11 bases between. Germline CDR1 is KGHSH and CDR2 is LQKENI. This CDR3 comprises 15 residues. The CDR3 spells CASSRGRQTNEKLFF. CDR3 nucleotide sequence: TGTGCCAGCTCACGGGGCCGCCAGACTAATGAAAAACTGTTTTTT.

The chain employs TRBV19 and TRBJ1-5; D remains ambiguous. V dropped 9 bases and J dropped 4 bases, with 16 bases sitting between them. CDR3 size: 14 residues. The germline gives CDR1 LNHDA, CDR2 SQIVND (reference sequence). The chain's CDR3 is CASRRGAENQPQHF. CDR3 coding DNA: TGTGCCAGCCGTCGGGGAGCAGAAAATCAGCCCCAGCATTTT.

The CDR3 loop reads CSAPDSLDNEQFF. CDR3 nucleotides: TGCAGTGCTCCCGACAGCTTGGACAATGAGCAGTTCTTC. The chain employs TRBV20-1 and TRBJ2-1, with a tentative D call TRBD1 (5 bases). The CDR3 consists of 13 residues. The V and J ends lost 5 bases and 5 bases respectively, with 13 bases between them. The germline CDR1 and CDR2 sequences are DFQATT and SNEGSKA (reference sequence).

This clonotype occurred many times. The chain is built from TRBV5-5 and TRBJ2-1; either TRBD1 or TRBD2 may supply D (7 bases each). The CDR3 extends over 15 amino acids. Germline V lookup: CDR1 SGHKS, CDR2 YYEKEE (reference sequence). V was shortened by 4 bases and J by 6 bases, with 17 bases between the two germline ends. CDR3 loop: CASSPRGGSANEQFF. CDR3 coding DNA: TGTGCCAGCAGCCCCAGGGGGGGCTCGGCCAATGAGCAGTTCTTC.

There are many counts of this clonotype. This sequence joins TRBV3-1 and TRBJ2-5; D gene ambiguous. V dropped 10 bases and J dropped 5 bases, with 11 bases sitting between them. Germline V gene sequence: CDR1 LGHDT, CDR2 YNNKEL (reference sequence). The CDR3 length is 11 residues. This CDR3 reads CAIGEGETQYF. The CDR3 region has the DNA TGTGCCATTGGGGAAGGCGAGACCCAGTACTTC.

This chain links TRBV20-1 with TRBJ2-7, with 8 nucleotides matching TRBD1. The V segment lost 3 bases and the J segment 1 base; nucleotides outside the gene matches: 2. This CDR3 contains 13 residues. CDR1 is DFQATT and CDR2 is SNEGSKA in the germline V gene (reference sequence). This CDR3 is CSASQGASYEQYF. The CDR3 bases are TGCAGTGCTAGTCAGGGGGCTTCCTACGAGCAGTACTTC.

This clonotype was found a few times. This rearrangement joins TRBV4-2 to TRBJ1-5, with TRBD1 as a possible D gene (5 bases). Looked up from germline, CDR1 is LGHNA and CDR2 is YNFKEQ. The CDR3 is 15 amino acids. V shed 2 bases and J shed 5 bases, with 13 bases lying between them. CDR3 coding DNA: TGTGCCAGCAGCCAATTCCAGGGTAGGGATCAGCCCCAGCATTTT. It yields the protein CASSQFQGRDQPQHF.

Many counts were recorded for this clonotype. As DNA, the CDR3 is TGCAGTGCTAGACAGACGGCAGGGGTGGATACGCAGTATTTT. Translation: CSARQTAGVDTQYF. This chain joins TRBV20-1 and TRBJ2-3; tentatively, D is TRBD1 (6 bases). The V end was cut by 2 bases, the J end by 6 bases, with 15 bases between. CDR1 is DFQATT and CDR2 is SNEGSKA in the germline V gene (reference sequence). This CDR3 spans 14 amino acids.

This clonotype has ten or more counts. The V and J genes are TRBV7-2 and TRBJ2-7; TRBD2 matches at 7 bases. CDR3 length: 14 amino acids. V lost 5 bases to trimming and J lost 6 bases; unmatched junction nucleotides: 10. Looked up from germline, CDR1 is SGHTA and CDR2 is FQGNSA. The CDR3 DNA follows: TGTGCCAGCAGCCCGGGAGGAAGTCCGCTCGAGCAGTACTTC. It yields the protein CASSPGGSPLEQYF. The whole variable domain, filled in from reference TRBV7-2 and TRBJ2-7, reads GAGVSQSPSNKVTEKGKDVELRCDPISGHTALYWYRQSLGQGLEFLIYFQGNSAPDKSGLPSDRFSAERTGGSVSTLTIQRTQQEDSAVYLCASSPGGSPLEQYFGPGTRLTVT.

Ten or more counts support this clonotype. CDR3 region: CASSFYGRGETQYF. In DNA form, the CDR3 reads TGTGCCAGCAGTTTTTATGGCAGGGGGGAGACCCAGTACTTC. The J gene is TRBJ2-5, the V gene TRBV12-3 or TRBV12-4; 7 bases fit TRBD1. After removal of 3 bases from V and 5 bases from J, the junction contained 6 bases not matched to a gene. The CDR3 loop spans 14 amino acids.

The genes are TRBV19 and TRBJ1-2; 7 bases fit TRBD1. The germline CDR1 and CDR2 sequences are LNHDA and SQIVND (reference sequence). The V segment lost 7 bases and the J segment 4 bases; nucleotides outside the gene matches: 6. CDR3 length equals 13 residues. The CDR3 DNA sequence: TGTGCCAGTACCCCGGGACAGCTCTATGGCTACACCTTC. Its translation is CASTPGQLYGYTF. Combining the CDR3 with reference TRBV19 and TRBJ1-2 gives the whole variable domain DGGITQSPKYLFRKEGQNVTLSCEQNLNHDAMYWYRQDPGQGLRLIYYSQIVNDFQKGDIAEGYSVSREKKESFPLTVTSAQKNPTAFYLCASTPGQLYGYTFGSGTRLTVV.

This clonotype was seen a handful of times. The genes are TRBV20-1 and TRBJ2-3, with D perhaps assigned TRBD1 or TRBD2 (5 bases each). There are 14 residues in the CDR3. V was shortened by 4 bases and J by 0 bases, with 11 bases between the two germline ends. Germline CDR1 and CDR2: DFQATT and SNEGSKA (reference sequence). The CDR3 here is CSAINRRSTDTQYF. Here the CDR3 DNA reads TGCAGTGCTATTAACAGGAGGAGCACAGATACGCAGTATTTT.